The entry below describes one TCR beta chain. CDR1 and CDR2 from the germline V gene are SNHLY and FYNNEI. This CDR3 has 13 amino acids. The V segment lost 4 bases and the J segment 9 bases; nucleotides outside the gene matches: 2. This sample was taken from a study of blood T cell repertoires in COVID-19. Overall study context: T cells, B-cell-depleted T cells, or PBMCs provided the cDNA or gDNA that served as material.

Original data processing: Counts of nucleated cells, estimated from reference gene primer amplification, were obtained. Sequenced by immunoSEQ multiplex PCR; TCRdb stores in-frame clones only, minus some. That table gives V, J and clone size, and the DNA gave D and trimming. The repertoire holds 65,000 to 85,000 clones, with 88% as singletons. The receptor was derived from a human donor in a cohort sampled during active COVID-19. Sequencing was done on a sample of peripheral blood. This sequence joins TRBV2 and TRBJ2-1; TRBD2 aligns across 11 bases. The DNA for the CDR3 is TGTGCCAGCAGTGTACTAGCGGGAGTTGAGCAGTTCTTC. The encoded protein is CASSVLAGVEQFF.